This T cell receptor beta chain was profiled in a study of T-cell reconstitution after alpha-beta-depleted transplantation in children (TCRdb year 2016). Describing the broader study: T-cell immune reconstitution after TCRalphabeta/CD19-depleted allogeneic hematopoietic cell transplantation in children was quantitatively tracked in the study by means of TCR repertoire profiling.

Including the terminal cysteine and phenylalanine, the CDR3 comprises 18 residues. Just the 54-base CDR3 DNA is kept, in frame starting at base 1. A distance of 19 bases separates the germline ends of V and J, which lose 1 base and 3 bases respectively. Via the germline V gene, CDR1 is MGHRA and CDR2 YSYEKL. What the research found in general, with its limitations: In some patients, high TCRbeta diversity at day 60 was attributed to recipient T cells and intrathymic progenitors that had survived conditioning. Hyperexpanded clone frequencies declined over subsequent months; after one year, T-cell counts and TCRbeta diversity were mostly attributed to newly produced T cells. The apparently early recovery of alphabetaT-cell counts about two months after transplant reportedly depended on only several hundred rapidly expanded clones that came from non-depleted graft cells.

Comment on this clonotype: Its antigen is still unknown. Base qualities are not provided; no much larger clone lies one nucleotide away.

Interpreted using the paper, the treatment or condition label stands for: allogeneic hematopoietic cell transplantation with graft depleted of TCRalphabeta T cells and CD19 B cells. The children who served as transplant recipients had been given grafts of TCRalphabeta/CD19-depleted allogeneic hematopoietic cells. Libraries were constructed by PCR. For sequencing, an Illumina HiSeq 2500 was employed. TCR libraries were prepared with molecular barcoding, using unique molecular identifiers to normalize TCRbeta repertoire quantification. TCRdb cleaned the public reads at Q25 with fastp, built clones with MiXCR and kept in-frame beta chains. Under each unique CDR3 protein, matching rows form one entry showing the most common genes and DNA. For this sample the table gives 45,000 to 50,000 distinct CDR3 sequences, of which under 60% were detected only once. In total, the top ten clones hold more than 30% of the sample.

The source is a boy in the first two years of life with SCID, due to receive a stem cell transplant. The chain was built from TRBV4-1 and TRBJ1-5, with no confidently assigned D gene. The starting material was peripheral blood, obtained before TCRalphabeta/CD19-depleted stem cell transplant. The DNA is as follows: TGCGCCAGCAGCCAAGTTCTACGGGGAGGGAGCGCCAATCAGCCCCAGCATTTT. It codes for CASSQVLRGGSANQPQHF.